Below, 12 T cell receptor beta chains from the same sample are listed, as sequenced in a study of post-analysis software for immune sequencing data. Study conclusions and caveats: Five TRBV segments, TRBV5-6, TRBV5-1 and TRBV20-1 among them, were found more frequent in patients than controls.

These receptors' targets are unknown. Every TCR beta cDNA library bore unique molecular identifiers. One entry per CDR3 protein results from TCRdb running MiXCR on the PCR reads. This table holds some 800,000 distinct CDR3 sequences, just over 45% found once. Input material: blood. All receptors come from a girl under 18 with multiple sclerosis.

The V gene is TRBV12-3 or TRBV12-4, the J gene TRBJ2-1; TRBD2 matches at 8 bases. The ends lost 5 bases at V and 4 bases at J; junction bases unmatched: 10. The CDR3 contains 16 residues. Here the CDR3 DNA reads TGTGCCAGCAGTGATCCGGCTAGCGGGCAATACAATGAGCAGTTCTTC. Translated, it gives CASSDPASGQYNEQFF.

The count of this clonotype is one. The chain is built from TRBV7-6 and TRBJ2-5; TRBD2 agrees at 10 bases. The J call could be wrong; TRBJ2-7 is a better fit for the DNA end. The CDR3 is made up of 15 amino acids. The germline V gene has CDR1 SGHVS and CDR2 FNYEAQ. The CDR3 is CASSALLAGVYEQYF. CDR3 nucleotide sequence: TGTGCCAGCAGCGCTCTCCTAGCGGGAGTCTACGAGCAGTACTTC.

This clonotype appeared a few times. The rearrangement joins TRBV28 to TRBJ2-7; TRBD2 matches 7 bases. CDR1 and CDR2 (germline): MDHEN, SYDVKM. Unmatched junction bases numbered 7, after V lost 3 bases and J lost 2 bases. This CDR3 has 15 amino acids. In DNA form, the CDR3 reads TGTGCCAGCAGTTTGTCGGCTAGCGGAACCTACGAGCAGTACTTC. It encodes CASSLSASGTYEQYF.

The chain combines TRBV12-5 with TRBJ2-1; TRBD1 might be the D (6 bases). V lost 10 bases to trimming and J lost 6 bases, with 13 bases between them. This CDR3 has 12 amino acids. In germline, CDR1 is LGHNT, CDR2 FRNRAP. CDR3 in amino acids: CAISLQGNEQFF. The CDR3 nucleotides read TGTGCTATCTCCTTACAGGGCAATGAGCAGTTCTTC.

This clonotype was counted a single time. The chain employs TRBV5-5 and TRBJ1-2; D is unclear. V was cut by 8 bases and J by 5 bases, with 19 bases left in between. Germline CDR1 is SGHKS and CDR2 is YYEKEE (reference sequence). The CDR3 totals 14 residues. CDR3 nucleotides: TGTGCCAGTGGCGGGAGTGGTGTAGGATATGGCTACACCTTC. Its protein product is CASGGSGVGYGYTF.

This chain uses TRBV4-3 with TRBJ1-6; 7 bases line up with TRBD1. V was pared by 0 bases and J by 10 bases, with 18 bases of the junction left unmatched. CDR3 length equals 19 residues. The V gene's germline CDR1 is LGHNA and CDR2 YSLEER. Written as DNA, the CDR3 is TGCGCCAGCAGCCAAGATATTCAGGGGGAGGAAGTAGTTAACTCACCCCTCCACTTT. Residues: CASSQDIQGEEVVNSPLHF.

The chain employs TRBV29-1 and TRBJ2-7; 7 nucleotides agree with TRBD2. Trimming cost V 7 bases and J 2 bases; bases outside gene matches: 8. Germline loops: CDR1 SQVTM, CDR2 ANQGSEA. The CDR3 runs 13 residues. The CDR3 DNA reads as TGCAGCGCTCTAGCGGAGGGAGCCTACGAGCAGTACTTC. Protein: CSALAEGAYEQYF.

This chain uses TRBV12-3 or TRBV12-4 with TRBJ1-2, with D maybe TRBD1 (6 bases). The CDR3 runs 14 residues. V gave up 7 bases and J gave up 7 bases, with 19 bases separating them. CDR3 in amino acids: CASIYREGGFGYTF. The DNA of the CDR3 is TGTGCCAGCATCTACAGGGAAGGGGGGTTTGGCTACACCTTC.

This clonotype appeared a few times. The chain carries TRBV12-3 or TRBV12-4 and TRBJ1-2, with 10 bases lining up with TRBD1. V lost 7 bases to trimming and J lost 8 bases; unmatched junction nucleotides: 10. This CDR3 region has 14 residues. The CDR3 DNA is TGTGCCAGCACTCACTTCGGGACAGGGGTCGGCTACACCTTC. It specifies CASTHFGTGVGYTF.

This clonotype was detected a few times. The chain uses TRBV4-3 and TRBJ2-7; TRBD1 matches at 9 bases. This CDR3 has 16 residues. CDR1 is LGHNA, CDR2 YSLEER, per germline. V was pared by 0 bases and J by 6 bases, with 9 bases of the junction left unmatched. The CDR3 spells CASSQETGGNGGEQYF. The CDR3, as DNA: TGCGCCAGCAGCCAAGAGACAGGGGGAAATGGTGGCGAGCAGTACTTC.

This chain uses TRBV29-1 with TRBJ2-1; 10 positions match TRBD2. This CDR3 has 15 amino acids. Germline V gene sequence: CDR1 SQVTM, CDR2 ANQGSEA. V was clipped by 7 bases and J by 7 bases; unmatched bases: 13. CDR3 coding DNA: TGCAGCGCATGGCAGGGGCTAGCGGGAGAAAATGAGCAGTTCTTC. As protein: CSAWQGLAGENEQFF.

This chain joins TRBV12-3 or TRBV12-4 and TRBJ2-7; 12 bases line up with TRBD2. This CDR3 spans 19 amino acids. With V trimmed by 6 bases and J by 1 base, 16 bases remained unmatched. This CDR3 is CASSPGRETSGRMSYEQYF. CDR3 bases: TGTGCCAGCAGCCCCGGCAGGGAGACTAGCGGGAGAATGTCCTACGAGCAGTACTTC.